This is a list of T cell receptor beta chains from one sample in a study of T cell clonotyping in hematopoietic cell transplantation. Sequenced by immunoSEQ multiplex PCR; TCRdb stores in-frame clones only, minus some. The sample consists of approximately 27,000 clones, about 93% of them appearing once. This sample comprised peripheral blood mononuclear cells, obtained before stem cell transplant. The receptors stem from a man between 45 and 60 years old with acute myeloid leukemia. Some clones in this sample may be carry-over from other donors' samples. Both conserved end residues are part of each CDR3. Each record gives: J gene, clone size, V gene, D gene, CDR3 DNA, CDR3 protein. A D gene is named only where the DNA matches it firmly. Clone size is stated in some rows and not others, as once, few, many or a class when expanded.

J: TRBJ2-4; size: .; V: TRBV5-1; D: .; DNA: TGCGCCAGCAGTTTAACGGACTCTTCAATAGGAGACATTCAGTACTTC; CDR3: CASSLTDSSIGDIQYF
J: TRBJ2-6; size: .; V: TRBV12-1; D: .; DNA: TGTGCCAGCAGCCAGGGACAAAGTCGGGCCAACGTCCTGACTTTC; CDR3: CASSQGQSRANVLTF
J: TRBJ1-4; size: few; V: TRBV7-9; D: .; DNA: TGTGCCAGCAGCTTAAGGAGTCAGGTGGGCAATGAAAAACTGTTTTTT; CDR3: CASSLRSQVGNEKLFF
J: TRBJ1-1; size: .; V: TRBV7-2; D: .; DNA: TGTGCCAGCAGCTCCTTGGGGGCTCAGGCTTTCTTT; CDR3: CASSSLGAQAFF
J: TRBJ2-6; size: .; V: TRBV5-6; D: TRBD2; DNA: TGTGCCAGCAGACAGGAAGTAGCGGGAGACTCTGGGGCCAACGTCCTGACTTTC; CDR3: CASRQEVAGDSGANVLTF
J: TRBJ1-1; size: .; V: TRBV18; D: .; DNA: TGTGCCAGCTCACTGGGTGGTGGGAACACTGAAGCTTTCTTT; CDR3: CASSLGGGNTEAFF
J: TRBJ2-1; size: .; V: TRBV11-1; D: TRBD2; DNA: TGTGCCAGCAGGTTTCGGGGGGGCCGTGACAATGAGCAGTTCTTC; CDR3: CASRFRGGRDNEQFF
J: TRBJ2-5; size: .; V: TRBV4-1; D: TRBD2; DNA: TGCGCCAGCAGCCAACTCGGTGTAGCGGGGGTAGAGACCCAGTACTTC; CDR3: CASSQLGVAGVETQYF
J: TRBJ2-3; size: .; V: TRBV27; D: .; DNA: TGTGCCAGCAGTCCTACCCTCGGCGGGTTTGTCACAGATACGCAGTATTTT; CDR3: CASSPTLGGFVTDTQYF
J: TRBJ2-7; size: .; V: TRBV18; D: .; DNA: TGTGCCAGCTCACCACCGGGGGAGTCCGAGCAGTACTTC; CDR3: CASSPPGESEQYF
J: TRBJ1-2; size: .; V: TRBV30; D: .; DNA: TGTGCCTGGAGTTTACAGAGTAATGGCTACACCTTC; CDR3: CAWSLQSNGYTF
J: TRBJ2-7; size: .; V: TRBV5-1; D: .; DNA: TGCGCCAGCAGCCTCCGGGACTCCTACGAGCAGTACTTC; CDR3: CASSLRDSYEQYF
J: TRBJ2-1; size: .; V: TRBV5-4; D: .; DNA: TGTGCCAGCAGCCTAACACCGGACAGCCATGAGCAGTTCTTC; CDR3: CASSLTPDSHEQFF
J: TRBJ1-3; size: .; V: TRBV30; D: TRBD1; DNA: TGTGCCTGGAGTTTTAAGGGGGCGCACGGAAACACCATATATTTT; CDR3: CAWSFKGAHGNTIYF
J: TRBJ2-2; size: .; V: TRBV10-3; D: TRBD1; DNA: TGTGCCAGCCAGGGGGACAGTCCGAACACCGGGGAGCTGTTTTTT; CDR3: CASQGDSPNTGELFF
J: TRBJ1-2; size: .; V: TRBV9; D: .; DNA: TGTGCCAGCAGCGTAGGTGACATCACTGCGGGCTACACCTTC; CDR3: CASSVGDITAGYTF
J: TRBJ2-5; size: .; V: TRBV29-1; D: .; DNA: TGCAGCGTTGGAGAGGGGCACGAGACCCAGTACTTC; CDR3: CSVGEGHETQYF
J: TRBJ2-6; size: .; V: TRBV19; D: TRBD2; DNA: TGTGCCAGTAGTATAGGCGGGGGCTCTGGGGCCAACGTCCTGACTTTC; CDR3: CASSIGGGSGANVLTF
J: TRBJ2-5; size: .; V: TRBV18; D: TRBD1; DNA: TGTGCCAGCTCACCCGCAGGGGGCTCCGAGACCCAGTACTTC; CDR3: CASSPAGGSETQYF
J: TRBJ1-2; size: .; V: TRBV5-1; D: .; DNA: TGCGCCAGCAGGGCCTCGACTAACTATGGCTACACCTTC; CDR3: CASRASTNYGYTF
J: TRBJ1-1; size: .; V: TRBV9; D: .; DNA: TGTGCCAGCAGCGTAGGAGTCACCACTGAAGCTTTCTTT; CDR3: CASSVGVTTEAFF
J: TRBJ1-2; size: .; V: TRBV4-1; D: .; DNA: TGCGCCAGCAGCCACCCGACAGCGGCCGGCGGCTACACCTTC; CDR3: CASSHPTAAGGYTF
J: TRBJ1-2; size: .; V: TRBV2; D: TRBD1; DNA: TGTGCCAGCAGTGACGACAGGGTATATGGCTACACCTTC; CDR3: CASSDDRVYGYTF
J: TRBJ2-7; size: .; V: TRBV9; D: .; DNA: TGTGCCAGCAGCGTAGGGGCAGGTTTAAACTACGAGCAGTACTTC; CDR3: CASSVGAGLNYEQYF
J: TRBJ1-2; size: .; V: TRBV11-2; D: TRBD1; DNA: TGTGCCAGCAGCTCCCTTGGGAGGACAGGAGCTAACTATGGCTACACCTTC; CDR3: CASSSLGRTGANYGYTF
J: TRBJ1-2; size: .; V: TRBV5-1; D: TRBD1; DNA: TGCGCCAGCCTCCCCGGGACAGAGAACTATGGCTACACCTTC; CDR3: CASLPGTENYGYTF
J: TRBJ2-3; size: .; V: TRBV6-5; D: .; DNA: TGTGCCAGCAGCCCCTCCCTAGCTAGTCATACGCAGTATTTT; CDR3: CASSPSLASHTQYF
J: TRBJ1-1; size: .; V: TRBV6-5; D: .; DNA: TGTGCCAGCAGTAAACGCAGGGGGAACACTGAAGCTTTCTTT; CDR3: CASSKRRGNTEAFF
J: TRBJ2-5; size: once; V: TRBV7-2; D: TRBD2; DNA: TGTGCCAGCAGCTGGACCTTAGCGGGAGGGCCAGAGACCCAGTACTTC; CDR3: CASSWTLAGGPETQYF
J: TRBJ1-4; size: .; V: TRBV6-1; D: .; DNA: TGTGCCAGCAGTGAACAAAGGGGCGCGGGTGAAAAACTGTTTTTT; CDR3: CASSEQRGAGEKLFF
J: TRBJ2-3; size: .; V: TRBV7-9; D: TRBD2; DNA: TGTGCCAGCAGCCCATCGGCGAGCGCGGGGGGCTCACGCACAGATACGCAGTATTTT; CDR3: CASSPSASAGGSRTDTQYF
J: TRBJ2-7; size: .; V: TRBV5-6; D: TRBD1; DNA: TGTGCCAGCAGCTTTGGGACAGGGGGCTACGAGCAGTACTTC; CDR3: CASSFGTGGYEQYF
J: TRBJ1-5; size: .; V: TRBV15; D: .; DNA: TGTGCCACCAAGGCAGGGTACAATCAGCCCCAGCATTTT; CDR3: CATKAGYNQPQHF
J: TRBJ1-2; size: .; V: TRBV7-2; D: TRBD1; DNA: TGTGCCAGCAGCCGACAGATCGGACAGGGGGGGAGGTATGGCTACACCTTC; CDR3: CASSRQIGQGGRYGYTF
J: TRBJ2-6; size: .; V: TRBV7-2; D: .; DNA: TGTGCCAGCAGCCCACAGGGACCCTCTGGGGCCAACGTCCTGACTTTC; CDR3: CASSPQGPSGANVLTF
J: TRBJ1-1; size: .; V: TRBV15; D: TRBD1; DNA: TGTGCCACCAGCAGAGGCACAGGGGAAGGCACTGAAGCTTTCTTT; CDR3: CATSRGTGEGTEAFF
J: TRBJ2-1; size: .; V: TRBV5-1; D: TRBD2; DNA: TGCGCCAGCAGCTTGAGAGTAGCGGGGACCGGGGGGAATGAGCAGTTCTTC; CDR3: CASSLRVAGTGGNEQFF
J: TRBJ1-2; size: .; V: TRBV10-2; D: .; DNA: TGCGCCAGCAGTGTGGCTGATTATGGCTACACCTTC; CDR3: CASSVADYGYTF
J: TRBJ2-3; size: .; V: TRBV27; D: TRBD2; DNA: TGTGCCAGCAGTTTCCTAGCGGGCACAGATACGCAGTATTTT; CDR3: CASSFLAGTDTQYF
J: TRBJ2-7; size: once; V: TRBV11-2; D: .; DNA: TGTGCCAGCAGCTTAGATAGGGCCTTTTACGAGCAGTACTTC; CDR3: CASSLDRAFYEQYF
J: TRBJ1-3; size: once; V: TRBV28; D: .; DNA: TGTGCCAGCAGGTATTCAATGAGCTCTGGAAACACCATATATTTT; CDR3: CASRYSMSSGNTIYF
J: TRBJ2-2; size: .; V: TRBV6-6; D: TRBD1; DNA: TGTGCCACCCTGACGGGACAGGGGAACACCGGGGAGCTGTTTTTT; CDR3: CATLTGQGNTGELFF
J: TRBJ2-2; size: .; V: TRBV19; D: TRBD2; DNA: TGTGCCAGTAGCCCCGGGGGGGAGCGGAGAGACACCGGGGAGCTGTTTTTT; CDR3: CASSPGGERRDTGELFF
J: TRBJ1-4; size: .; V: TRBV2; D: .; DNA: TGTGCCAGCAGTGATGTGGGAGCAACTAATGAAAAACTGTTTTTT; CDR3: CASSDVGATNEKLFF
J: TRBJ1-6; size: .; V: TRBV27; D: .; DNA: TGTGCCAGCAGCCTGTACGATTCACCCCTCCACTTT; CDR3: CASSLYDSPLHF
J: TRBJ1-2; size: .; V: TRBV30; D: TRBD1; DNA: TGTGCCTGGAGCCAATTGAGGGGGCAGGGCTACACCTTC; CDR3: CAWSQLRGQGYTF
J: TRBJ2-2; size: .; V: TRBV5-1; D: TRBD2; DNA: TGCGCCACCCGGGACTACCTGAACACCGGGGAGCTGTTTTTT; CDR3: CATRDYLNTGELFF
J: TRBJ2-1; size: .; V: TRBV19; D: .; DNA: TGTGCCAGTAGTACACCCTCGCGAGGAACCTACAATGAGCAGTTCTTC; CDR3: CASSTPSRGTYNEQFF
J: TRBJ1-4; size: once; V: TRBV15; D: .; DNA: TGTGCCACCAGCAGAGATTTTAGTGAAAAACTGTTTTTT; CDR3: CATSRDFSEKLFF
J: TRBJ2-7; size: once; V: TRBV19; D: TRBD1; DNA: TGTGCCAGTATAGGACAGGGAGACGAGCAGTACTTC; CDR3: CASIGQGDEQYF
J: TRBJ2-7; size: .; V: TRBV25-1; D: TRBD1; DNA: TGTGCCAGCAGTTTCGACAGGGGGCTGGTCGGCGACGAGCAGTACTTC; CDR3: CASSFDRGLVGDEQYF
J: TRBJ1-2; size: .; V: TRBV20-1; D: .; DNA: TGCAGTGCTACCAACTATGGCTACACCTTC; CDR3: CSATNYGYTF
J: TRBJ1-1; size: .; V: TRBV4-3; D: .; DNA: TGCGCCAGCAGCCAATCTCGGGCCGTCCCCGGCTCAGCTTTCTTT; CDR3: CASSQSRAVPGSAFF
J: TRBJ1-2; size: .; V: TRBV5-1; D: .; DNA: TGCGCCAGCAGCCATACCGGGACAAATAACTATGGCTACACCTTC; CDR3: CASSHTGTNNYGYTF
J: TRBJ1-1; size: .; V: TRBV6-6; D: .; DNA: TGTGCCAGCATTGAAACCACCGACACTGAAGCTTTCTTT; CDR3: CASIETTDTEAFF